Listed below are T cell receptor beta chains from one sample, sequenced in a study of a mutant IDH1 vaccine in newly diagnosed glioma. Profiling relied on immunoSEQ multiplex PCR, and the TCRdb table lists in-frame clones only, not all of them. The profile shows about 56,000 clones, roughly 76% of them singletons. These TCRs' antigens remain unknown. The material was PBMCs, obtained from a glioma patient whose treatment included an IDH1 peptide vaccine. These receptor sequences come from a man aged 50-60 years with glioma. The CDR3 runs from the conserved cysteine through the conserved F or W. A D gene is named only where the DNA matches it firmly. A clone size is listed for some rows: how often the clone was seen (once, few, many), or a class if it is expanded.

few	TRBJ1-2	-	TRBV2	CASSDGGADPGGYTF	TGTGCCAGCAGTGATGGGGGGGCAGACCCTGGGGGCTACACCTTC
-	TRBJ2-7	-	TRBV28	CASSSGIDEQYF	TGTGCCAGCAGTTCGGGGATAGACGAGCAGTACTTC
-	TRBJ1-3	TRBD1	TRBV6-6	CASSYGQGGNTIYF	TGTGCCAGCAGTTACGGACAGGGAGGAAACACCATATATTTT
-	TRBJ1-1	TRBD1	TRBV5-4	CASSPRTGARGTEAFF	TGTGCCAGCAGCCCCAGAACAGGGGCTCGTGGCACTGAAGCTTTCTTT
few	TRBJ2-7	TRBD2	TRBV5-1	CASSFSGGSSYEQYF	TGCGCCAGCAGCTTTAGCGGGGGGAGCTCCTACGAGCAGTACTTC
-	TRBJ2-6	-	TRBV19	CASTRTSGANVLTF	TGTGCCAGTACCCGAACGTCTGGGGCCAACGTCCTGACTTTC
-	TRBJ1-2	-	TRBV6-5	CASRSMTENYGYTF	TGTGCCAGCAGATCAATGACAGAGAACTATGGCTACACCTTC
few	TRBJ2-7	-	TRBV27	CASSPRGGITYEQYF	TGTGCCAGCAGTCCCCGAGGAGGCATAACCTACGAGCAGTACTTC
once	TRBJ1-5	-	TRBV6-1	CASSAGISNQPQHF	TGTGCCAGCAGTGCCGGGATTAGCAATCAGCCCCAGCATTTT
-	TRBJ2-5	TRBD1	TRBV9	CASSVEGQAGQGAWEQYF	TGTGCCAGCAGCGTAGAGGGACAAGCGGGACAGGGAGCATGGGAGCAGTACTTC
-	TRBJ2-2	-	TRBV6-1	CASSERADTGELFF	TGTGCCAGCAGTGAGAGGGCCGACACCGGGGAGCTGTTTTTT
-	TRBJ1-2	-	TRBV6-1	CASSEGEDYGYTF	TGTGCCAGCAGTGAAGGGGAGGACTATGGCTACACCTTC
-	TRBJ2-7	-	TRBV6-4	CASSSPRETYEQYF	TGTGCCAGCAGTTCCCCCCGGGAGACCTACGAGCAGTACTTC
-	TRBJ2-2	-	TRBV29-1	CSVEVTDYTGELFF	TGCAGCGTTGAGGTGACAGATTACACCGGGGAGCTGTTTTTT
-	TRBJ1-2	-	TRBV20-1	CSARADYGYTF	TGCAGTGCTAGAGCGGACTATGGCTACACCTTC
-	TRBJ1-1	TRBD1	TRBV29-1	CSVGQGQGTEAFF	TGCAGCGTTGGACAGGGGCAAGGGACTGAAGCTTTCTTT
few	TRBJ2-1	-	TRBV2	CASNEPYNEQFF	TGTGCCAGCAATGAGCCGTACAATGAGCAGTTCTTC
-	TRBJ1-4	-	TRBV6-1	CASRRAGDEKLFF	TGTGCCAGCAGACGGGCAGGGGATGAAAAACTGTTTTTT
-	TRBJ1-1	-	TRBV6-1	CASSLGTGYTEAFF	TGTGCCAGCAGTCTGGGGACCGGCTACACTGAAGCTTTCTTT
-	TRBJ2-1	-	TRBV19	CASSMRGGGDEQFF	TGTGCCAGTAGTATGAGGGGGGGAGGCGATGAGCAGTTCTTC
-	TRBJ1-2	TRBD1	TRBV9	CASTQGQLNYGYTF	TGTGCCAGCACCCAGGGACAGCTTAACTATGGCTACACCTTC
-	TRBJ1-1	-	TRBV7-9	CASSLKGDTEAFF	TGTGCCAGCAGCTTAAAGGGTGACACTGAAGCTTTCTTT
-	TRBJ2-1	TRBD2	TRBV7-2	CASSLAWLAGSYNEQFF	TGTGCCAGCAGCTTAGCGTGGCTAGCGGGGTCATACAATGAGCAGTTCTTC
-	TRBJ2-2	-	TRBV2	CASGVRDTGELFF	TGTGCCTCAGGGGTCCGGGACACCGGGGAGCTGTTTTTT
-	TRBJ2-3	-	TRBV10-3	CAISESVLAFFSPEPDTQYF	TGTGCCATCAGTGAGTCGGTCTTGGCTTTTTTTTCCCCAGAACCAGATACGCAGTATTTT
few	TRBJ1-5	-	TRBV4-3	CASSPRQGNQPQHF	TGCGCCAGCAGCCCTCGTCAAGGGAATCAGCCCCAGCATTTT
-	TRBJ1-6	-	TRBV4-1	CASSQGSNTPYNSPLHF	TGCGCCAGCAGCCAAGGTTCAAATACCCCGTATAATTCACCCCTCCACTTT
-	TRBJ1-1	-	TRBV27	CASSPLSPSSAFF	TGTGCCAGCAGTCCCTTGAGTCCTTCGAGTGCTTTCTTT
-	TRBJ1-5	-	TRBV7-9	CASSLESNQPQHF	TGTGCCAGCAGCTTAGAAAGTAATCAGCCCCAGCATTTT
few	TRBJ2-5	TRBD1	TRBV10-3	CAISGFGTGYQETQYF	TGTGCCATCAGTGGTTTTGGGACAGGGTACCAAGAGACCCAGTACTTC
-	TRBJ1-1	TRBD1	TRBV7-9	CASSQRQGLNTEAFF	TGTGCCAGCAGCCAGCGACAGGGGTTAAACACTGAAGCTTTCTTT
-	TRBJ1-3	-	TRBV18	CASSPRNRVTGNTIYF	TGTGCCAGCTCACCACGGAACAGGGTGACTGGAAACACCATATATTTT
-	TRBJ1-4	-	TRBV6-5	CASSYRGTNEKLFF	TGTGCCAGCAGTTACAGGGGAACTAATGAAAAACTGTTTTTT
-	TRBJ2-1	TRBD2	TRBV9	CASSVGVSGVNEQFF	TGTGCCAGCAGCGTAGGGGTTAGCGGGGTGAATGAGCAGTTCTTC
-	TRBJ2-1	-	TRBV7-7	CASTSTPTEGNDEQFF	TGTGCTAGCACCAGCACCCCCACGGAAGGGAACGATGAGCAGTTCTTC
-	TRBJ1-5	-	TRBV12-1	CARGLIIAPDRDKGRGNQPQHF	TGTGCCAGGGGACTCATAATAGCCCCGGACAGGGATAAAGGAAGGGGCAATCAGCCCCAGCATTTT